The 14 T cell receptor beta chains presented below share a single source sample, sequenced in a study of cytomegalovirus exposure and HLA in healthy donors. PCR employed 60 Vbeta and 13 Jbeta primers. Profiling relied on immunoSEQ multiplex PCR, and the TCRdb table lists in-frame clones only, not all of them. The sample contains about 110,000 clones, roughly four fifths of which appear only once. Sequenced input: PBMCs. The source of these receptors is a man aged 55 to 70 in good health and CMV-seronegative.

The chain employs TRBV4-2 and TRBJ1-6; D not resolved. The V gene's germline CDR1 is LGHNA and CDR2 YNFKEQ. The CDR3 runs 14 residues. Trimming shortened V by 1 base and J by 7 bases, and 8 bases separated the two germline ends. The CDR3 is CASSQVRGNSPLHF. CDR3 DNA: TGTGCCAGCAGCCAAGTGCGGGGAAATTCACCCCTCCACTTT.

The chain uses TRBV7-2 and TRBJ1-3; no reliable D call. CDR1 and CDR2 (germline): SGHTA, FQGNSA. There are 14 residues in the CDR3. V was shortened by 1 base and J by 0 bases, with 4 bases between the two germline ends. For the CDR3, the DNA is TGTGCCAGCAGCTTAGTCGGCTCTGGAAACACCATATATTTT. This encodes CASSLVGSGNTIYF.

J is TRBJ2-4 and V is TRBV6-1, with 9 bases fitting TRBD2. V shed 4 bases and J 3 bases; nucleotides not matched to a gene: 10. The CDR3 is 17 amino acids. Germline CDR1 MNHNS, CDR2 SASEGT. The CDR3 DNA is TGTGCCAGCAGTGGGGAGGCGGGAGGGGGCGTCAAAAACATTCAGTACTTC. Its translation is CASSGEAGGGVKNIQYF.

The J gene is TRBJ1-2, the V gene TRBV7-9, with D possibly being TRBD1 (6 bases). The CDR3 sequence is 13 residues long. The V gene lost 4 bases and the J gene lost 5 bases, with 11 bases spanning the gap. Germline V gene data show CDR1 as SEHNR and CDR2 as FQNEAQ (reference sequence). CDR3 region: CASSSEGVYGYTF. Written as DNA, the CDR3 is TGTGCCAGCAGCTCCGAGGGGGTTTATGGCTACACCTTC.

The rearrangement links TRBV5-1 to TRBJ2-1; D is perhaps TRBD2 (5 bases). Between the trimmed V and J ends, which lost 0 bases and 6 bases, there was a span of 10 bases. Germline CDR1 SGHRS, CDR2 YFSETQ. CDR3 length: 14 residues. The CDR3 loop reads CASSLEDSRNEQFF. DNA of the CDR3: TGCGCCAGCAGCTTGGAGGACTCGCGCAATGAGCAGTTCTTC.

The J gene is TRBJ2-1, the V gene TRBV27, with D possibly matching TRBD2 (7 bases). The V end was cut by 3 bases, the J end by 0 bases, with 21 bases between. The germline V gene encodes CDR1 MNHEY and CDR2 SMNVEV (reference sequence). The length of the CDR3 is 19 residues. The CDR3 DNA reads as TGTGCCAGCAGTTTGGGCTTGGGTAGGGGGGGGCCCTCCTACAATGAGCAGTTCTTC. It is translated as CASSLGLGRGGPSYNEQFF.

The chain uses TRBV9 and TRBJ2-3; 14 positions agree with TRBD2. With 0 bases clipped from V and 3 bases from J, the junction kept 3 bases outside the gene matches. This CDR3 spans 17 amino acids. Germline V gene sequence: CDR1 SGDLS, CDR2 YYNGEE. The CDR3 nucleotides read TGTGCCAGCAGCGTAGGGACTAGCGGGGGGAGAACAGATACGCAGTATTTT. Translation gives CASSVGTSGGRTDTQYF.

The V gene is TRBV4-1, the J gene TRBJ1-4, with 7 bases identical to TRBD1. V lost 1 base and J lost 7; bases outside the gene matches: 6. Germline V gene data show CDR1 as MGHRA and CDR2 as YSYEKL. This CDR3 region has 15 residues. The CDR3 loop reads CASSQGDSRTEKLFF. Here the CDR3 DNA reads TGCGCCAGCAGCCAAGGGGACAGTCGTACTGAAAAACTGTTTTTT.

The rearrangement uses TRBV7-9 and TRBJ1-1; TRBD1 agrees at 8 bases. CDR1 and CDR2 (germline): SEHNR, FQNEAQ (reference sequence). V was pared by 4 bases and J by 4 bases, with 8 bases of the junction left unmatched. The CDR3 loop spans 15 amino acids. CDR3 in amino acids: CASSSDRQGSTEAFF. The CDR3 DNA follows: TGTGCCAGCAGCTCGGACCGACAGGGGAGCACTGAAGCTTTCTTT.

The chain is built from TRBV6-5 and TRBJ1-2; no firm D call. V gave up 5 bases and J gave up 3 bases, with 10 bases separating them. The CDR3 spans 13 residues. Germline V lookup: CDR1 MNHEY, CDR2 SVGAGI. DNA for the CDR3: TGTGCCAGCAGTCCTCAGCGAGACTATGGCTACACCTTC. Translated, it gives CASSPQRDYGYTF.

The sample holds a few counts of this clone. The chain combines TRBV12-1 with TRBJ1-1. TRBV12-1 is labeled a pseudogene. The CDR3 sequence is 13 residues long. CDR3 residues: CASSSSLAAEAFF. CDR3 nucleotides: TGTGCCAGCAGCTCCTCCCTAGCCGCTGAAGCTTTCTTT.

The chain employs TRBV27 and TRBJ1-5, with D perhaps matching TRBD1 (6 bases). Between the trimmed V and J ends, which lost 6 bases and 0 bases, there was a span of 15 bases. The germline CDR1 and CDR2 sequences are MNHEY and SMNVEV (reference sequence). This CDR3 is built from 16 residues. This CDR3 is CASRNEKGDSNQPQHF. The CDR3 bases are TGTGCCAGCAGGAATGAGAAGGGGGATAGCAATCAGCCCCAGCATTTT.

The chain has TRBV11-1 and TRBJ2-1, with 9 bases identical to TRBD2. Germline assignment: CDR1 SGHAT and CDR2 FQDESV (reference sequence). The CDR3 runs to 13 residues. V gave up 1 base and J gave up 12 bases; unmatched junction bases: 4. The CDR3 sequence is CASSLGGGAGQFF. CDR3 sequence (DNA): TGTGCCAGCAGCTTAGGCGGGGGGGCCGGGCAGTTCTTC.

In this sample, this clone turned up once. CDR3 amino acids: CASSYVSGPNTEAFF. The CDR3 DNA is TGTGCCAGCAGTTACGTATCCGGTCCGAACACTGAAGCTTTCTTT. V gene TRBV6-5 combines with J gene TRBJ1-1, with D unclear. Germline assignment: CDR1 MNHEY and CDR2 SVGAGI. The CDR3 has 15 residues. Deletions cut 2 bases from V and 1 base from J, with 11 bases between.